A selection of T cell receptor beta chains follows, all from one sample in a study of OX40 agonist ivuxolimab in advanced cancers. This table comes from immunoSEQ multiplex PCR, and its TCRdb copy is limited to in-frame clones, with some not included. The repertoire consists of 20,000 to 25,000 clones, with 84% occurring once and the leading ten covering about a sixth. The sequences come from CD4+ or CD8+ T cells sorted from blood, collected in a trial of the OX40 agonist ivuxolimab. These receptors were taken from an adult with an advanced solid tumor such as melanoma, head and neck, liver or kidney cancer. Both conserved end residues are part of each CDR3.

v_call,j_call,cdr3_aa
TRBV5-8,TRBJ2-1,CASSSTGTSKPYNEQFF
TRBV9,TRBJ2-1,CASSLVGESGNEQFF
TRBV7-2,TRBJ1-6,CASSLGQGFSPLHF
TRBV5-1,TRBJ2-1,CASSLGASDNSYNEQFF
TRBV18,TRBJ1-5,CASSTGGRNQPQHF
TRBV5-1,TRBJ2-5,CASSLEGQETQYF
TRBV7-8,TRBJ2-5,CASTLRGGSQETQYF
TRBV5-1,TRBJ2-2,CASRQAILTGELFF
TRBV7-2,TRBJ1-1,CASSLFGGTEAFF
TRBV7-3,TRBJ2-2,CASTAGRGGELFF
TRBV5-1,TRBJ1-2,CASRPWTAGYGYTF
TRBV30,TRBJ1-1,CAWRGQGASTEAFF
TRBV27,TRBJ2-3,CASSFSPGQARQYF
TRBV4-3,TRBJ2-1,CASSQDSANEQFF
TRBV11-1,TRBJ2-1,CASSQISGRALYNEQFF
TRBV19,TRBJ1-3,CASSIVLGNTIYF
TRBV30,TRBJ1-2,CACTPDSSNYGYTF
TRBV7-9,TRBJ2-7,CASSLGPGGEQYF
TRBV19,TRBJ2-6,CASKGTGNGANVLTF
TRBV6-5,TRBJ2-7,CASSPGGSSYEQYF
TRBV11-2,TRBJ2-7,CASSLKLVGGNYEQYF
TRBV30,TRBJ2-4,CAWSGGQGLNIQYF
TRBV13,TRBJ2-7,CASSLASGSLEQYF
TRBV5-1,TRBJ2-1,CASSSGLDEQFF
TRBV10-3,TRBJ2-7,CAINYDLTDEQYF